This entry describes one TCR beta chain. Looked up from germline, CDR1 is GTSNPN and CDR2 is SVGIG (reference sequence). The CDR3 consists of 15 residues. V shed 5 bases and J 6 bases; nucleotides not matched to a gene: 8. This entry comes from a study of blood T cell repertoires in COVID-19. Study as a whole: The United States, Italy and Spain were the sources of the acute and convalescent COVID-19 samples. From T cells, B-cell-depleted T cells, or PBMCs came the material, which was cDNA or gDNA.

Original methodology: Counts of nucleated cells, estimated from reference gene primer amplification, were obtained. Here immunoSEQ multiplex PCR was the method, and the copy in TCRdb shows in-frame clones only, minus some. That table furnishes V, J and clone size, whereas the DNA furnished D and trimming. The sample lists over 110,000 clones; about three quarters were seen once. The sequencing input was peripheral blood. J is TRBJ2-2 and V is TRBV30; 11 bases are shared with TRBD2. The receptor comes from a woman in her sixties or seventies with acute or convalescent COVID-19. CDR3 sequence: CAWATSGSLSGELFF. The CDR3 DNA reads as TGTGCCTGGGCAACTAGCGGGAGTTTATCCGGGGAGCTGTTTTTT.